The entry below gives a single T cell receptor beta chain sequence along with its context. Its specificity is unknown. Using immunoSEQ multiplex PCR, the repertoire was profiled, and TCRdb retains in-frame clones only, with some absent. The table has about 66,000 clones, 91% seen once; the top ten hold 14%. This entry is derived from a study of OX40 agonist ivuxolimab in advanced cancers. The wider study: Patients with hepatocellular carcinoma, melanoma, renal cell or head and neck cancer made up the dose-escalation patients. Study results and caveats: CD8+ T cells showed, on average, more clonal expansion than CD4+ cells. At doses 0.1 to 3.0 mg/kg, CD4+ and CD8+ clones expanded.

Germline CDR1 is SGHRS and CDR2 is YFSETQ. CDR3 length: 16 amino acids. V shed 4 bases, J shed 5 bases, and the junction held 14 bases outside the gene matches. The origin of this receptor is an adult with an advanced solid tumor such as melanoma, head and neck, liver or kidney cancer. Source: CD4+ or CD8+ T cells sorted from blood, taken in a trial of the OX40 agonist ivuxolimab. The gene calls are TRBV5-1 and TRBJ1-2; TRBD1 matches 7 bases. As DNA, the CDR3 is TGCGCCAGCAGCGCAGACCTGGGACAGAACCAATATGGCTACACCTTC. Protein product: CASSADLGQNQYGYTF.